These 29 T cell receptor beta chains originate from one sample sequenced in a study of shared clonotypes between healthy human individuals. The protocol was immunoSEQ multiplex PCR, while the TCRdb copy is restricted to in-frame clones and leaves out a portion. The table has around 2.5 million clones, 93% seen once. Material for sequencing was naive CD4+ T cells from PBMCs. Sample subset: CD45RA+ positively selected. The receptors originated from a man aged 18-30 years in good health. Some clones in this sample may be carry-over from other donors' samples.

This clone was counted once. The rearrangement links TRBV5-5 to TRBJ2-7; unclear D gene. The CDR3 extends over 12 amino acids. V lost 4 bases and J lost 7, with 12 bases in between. The germline gives CDR1 SGHKS, CDR2 YYEKEE (reference sequence). The CDR3 DNA reads TGTGCCAGCAGCCCCCCGTTGGAGGAGCAGTACTTC. Residues: CASSPPLEEQYF.

The J gene is TRBJ2-7, the V gene TRBV6-5; TRBD2 matches at 7 bases. V shed 2 bases and J 2 bases; nucleotides not matched to a gene: 9. The CDR3 is 16 residues long. CDR1 and CDR2 from the germline V gene are MNHEY and SVGAGI. DNA for the CDR3: TGTGCCAGCAGTTACGGGGCGGCAGGGAGGGCCTACGAGCAGTACTTC. It translates to CASSYGAAGRAYEQYF.

V and J are TRBV28 and TRBJ2-7, with 7 bases identical to TRBD2. Looked up from germline, CDR1 is MDHEN and CDR2 is SYDVKM. The CDR3 loop spans 14 amino acids. V lost 6 bases, J lost 4 bases, and 9 bases stayed unmatched. CDR3: CASSPKGRAYEQYF. In DNA form, the CDR3 reads TGTGCCAGCAGCCCCAAGGGGAGGGCTTACGAGCAGTACTTC.

This chain's CDR3 is CASSLPGIGANVLTF. The CDR3 DNA sequence: TGTGCCAGCAGCTTGCCAGGGATAGGGGCCAACGTCCTGACTTTC. This chain connects TRBV5-4 to TRBJ2-6; a possible D gene is TRBD1 (5 bases). Per the germline V gene, CDR1 is SGHNT and CDR2 is YYREEE (reference sequence). V was trimmed by 1 base and J by 4 bases, leaving 9 bases between them. The CDR3 contains 15 residues.

The CDR3 DNA reads as TGTGCCAGCAGCGACTCGGGAACTAGCGGGAGGCGGGAGCAGTTCTTC. Residues: CASSDSGTSGRREQFF. The chain has TRBV9 and TRBJ2-1; TRBD2 aligns across 12 bases. There are 16 residues in the CDR3. Germline CDR1 and CDR2: SGDLS and YYNGEE. Unmatched junction bases numbered 11, after V lost 3 bases and J lost 10 bases.

In its sample, this clone was seen once. This chain uses TRBV5-1 with TRBJ2-5; the match to TRBD1 covers 7 bases. The CDR3 extends over 16 amino acids. Germline CDR1 SGHRS, CDR2 YFSETQ. J gave up 4 bases and V 4 bases, and 13 bases lay outside the gene matches. CDR3 protein: CASSPFGLGGGETQYF. The DNA of the CDR3 is TGCGCCAGCAGCCCTTTTGGGCTAGGGGGCGGAGAGACCCAGTACTTC. Looking up the rest from reference TRBV5-1 and TRBJ2-5 gives the full variable domain: KAGVTQTPRYLIKTRGQQVTLSCSPISGHRSVSWYQQTPGQGLQFLFEYFSETQRNKGNFPGRFSGRQFSNSRSEMNVSTLELGDSALYLCASSPFGLGGGETQYFGPGTRLLVL.

This chain joins TRBV28 and TRBJ2-4; a possible D gene is TRBD2 (5 bases). Trimming shortened V by 6 bases and J by 1 base, and 13 bases separated the two germline ends. The CDR3 has 15 residues. Germline V lookup: CDR1 MDHEN, CDR2 SYDVKM. CDR3 amino acids: CASSTLERAKNIQYF. In DNA form, the CDR3 reads TGTGCCAGCAGCACACTAGAGAGGGCCAAAAACATTCAGTACTTC.

The chain combines TRBV30 with TRBJ1-5; D ambiguous. V lost 0 bases to trimming and J lost 0 bases, with 12 bases between them. The germline gives CDR1 GTSNPN, CDR2 SVGIG (reference sequence). This CDR3 has 16 residues. The CDR3, as DNA: TGTGCCTGGAGTGTACGCGTCGGGGTTAGCAATCAGCCCCAGCATTTT. Translated, it gives CAWSVRVGVSNQPQHF. The full variable domain, completed using reference TRBV30 and TRBJ1-5, is SQTIHQWPATLVQPVGSPLSLECTVEGTSNPNLYWYRQAAGRGLQLLFYSVGIGQISSEVPQNLSASRPQDRQFILSSKKLLLSDSGFYLCAWSVRVGVSNQPQHFGDGTRLSIL.

A note on this clone: Other nucleotide sequences in the sample specify the same CDR3. The chain recombines TRBV4-1 with TRBJ1-2, with D possibly TRBD1 on 5 matching bases. The CDR3 consists of 13 residues. V was pared by 2 bases and J by 3 bases, with 7 bases between. The V gene's germline CDR1 is MGHRA and CDR2 YSYEKL. CDR3 sequence reads: CASSQQGDYGYTF. The CDR3 coding sequence is TGCGCCAGCAGCCAACAAGGGGACTATGGCTACACCTTC.

The rearrangement links TRBV6-6 to TRBJ2-1, with D perhaps matching TRBD2 (5 bases). The CDR3 totals 13 residues. Germline CDR1 MNHNY, CDR2 SVGAGI (reference sequence). V lost 10 bases and J lost 1, with 11 bases in between. For the CDR3, the DNA is TGTGCCACGCATAGCGTTTCCTACAATGAGCAGTTCTTC. Protein: CATHSVSYNEQFF.

This clone was recorded once. The J gene is TRBJ1-4, the V gene TRBV9; 8 nucleotides match TRBD1. The germline V gene encodes CDR1 SGDLS and CDR2 YYNGEE. This CDR3 region has 17 residues. Trimming at V came to 4 bases and at J to 7 bases, leaving 15 bases not matched to a gene. The CDR3 sequence: CASSPRKSGQGTEKLFF. The CDR3 nucleotides read TGTGCCAGCAGCCCTAGAAAAAGCGGACAGGGCACTGAAAAACTGTTTTTT.

The chain links TRBV21-1 to TRBJ1-5; the DNA was not compared with TRBD1, the D call given in the table. TRBV21-1 is a recognized pseudogene. CDR3 length: 18 residues. CDR3 sequence: CASSGERGTGAVNQPQHF. The CDR3 bases are TGTGCCAGCAGCGGCGAAAGGGGTACAGGGGCAGTAAATCAGCCCCAGCATTTT.

The chain couples TRBV30 to TRBJ2-5; the D is unclear. The V gene lost 0 bases and the J gene lost 4 bases, with 9 bases spanning the gap. There are 13 residues in the CDR3. Germline assignment: CDR1 GTSNPN and CDR2 SVGIG (reference sequence). The CDR3 bases are TGTGCCTGGAGTGTAAACAGTGGAGAGACCCAGTACTTC. Translating it yields CAWSVNSGETQYF.

This clone was seen only a few times. This chain uses TRBV29-1 with TRBJ1-1; D might be TRBD1 (6 bases). CDR3 size: 13 residues. The germline V gene has CDR1 SQVTM and CDR2 ANQGSEA. V lost 4 bases, J lost 3 bases, and 12 bases lay in between. For the CDR3, the DNA is TGCAGCGTTGCTTTTCCAGGGGACACTGAAGCTTTCTTT. Protein sequence: CSVAFPGDTEAFF. The variable domain in full, completed from reference TRBV29-1 and TRBJ1-1, reads SAVISQKPSRDICQRGTSLTIQCQVDSQVTMMFWYRQQPGQSLTLIATANQGSEATYESGFVIDKFPISRPNLTFSTLTVSNMSPEDSSIYLCSVAFPGDTEAFFGQGTRLTVV.

Remarks on this clone: Within the sample, other DNA sequences also encode this same CDR3. This chain links TRBV28 with TRBJ2-1; TRBD1 agrees at 8 bases. Trimming cost V 3 bases and J 4 bases; bases outside gene matches: 2. CDR1 MDHEN and CDR2 SYDVKM come from the germline V gene. The CDR3 length is 14 residues. CDR3 residues: CASSFRGPYNEQFF. CDR3 bases: TGTGCCAGCAGTTTCAGGGGGCCATACAATGAGCAGTTCTTC.

The chain carries TRBV7-2 and TRBJ2-1; D call uncertain. The germline gives CDR1 SGHTA, CDR2 FQGNSA. Trimming left V 1 base short and J 2 bases short, with 9 bases between. The CDR3 extends over 15 amino acids. The CDR3 DNA is TGTGCCAGCAGCTTAGACGGGCCTACCTACAATGAGCAGTTCTTC. Protein sequence: CASSLDGPTYNEQFF.

This clone was picked up a small number of times. The chain is built from TRBV7-9 and TRBJ1-2; 11 nucleotides line up with TRBD1. The germline V gene has CDR1 SEHNR and CDR2 FQNEAQ (reference sequence). CDR3 length: 16 residues. V was pared by 5 bases and J by 4 bases, with 9 bases of the junction left unmatched. The CDR3 DNA reads TGTGCCAGCAGCCCCGAGATAGGGACAGGGGGCTATGGCTACACCTTC. It encodes CASSPEIGTGGYGYTF.

This sequence joins TRBV5-4 and TRBJ2-1, with 8 bases lining up with TRBD2. Germline V lookup: CDR1 SGHNT, CDR2 YYREEE (reference sequence). V shed 3 bases, J shed 0 bases, and the junction held 5 bases outside the gene matches. This CDR3 spans 16 amino acids. As DNA, the CDR3 is TGTGCCAGCAGCTCCTCGGGGGGGACCTCCTACAATGAGCAGTTCTTC. Translating it yields CASSSSGGTSYNEQFF. Together with reference TRBV5-4 and TRBJ2-1, the CDR3 gives the full variable domain: ETGVTQSPTHLIKTRGQQVTLRCSSQSGHNTVSWYQQALGQGPQFIFQYYREEENGRGNFPPRFSGLQFPNYSSELNVNALELDDSALYLCASSSSGGTSYNEQFFGPGTRLTVL.

The chain joins TRBV6-6 to TRBJ1-3; tentative D call: TRBD1 (6 bases). CDR1 and CDR2 from the germline V gene are MNHNY and SVGAGI (reference sequence). The CDR3 consists of 15 residues. Between the trimmed V and J ends, which lost 5 bases and 2 bases, there was a span of 13 bases. This CDR3 is CASSDRNPAGNTIYF. The CDR3 bases are TGTGCCAGCAGTGACAGGAACCCCGCTGGAAACACCATATATTTT.

The chain combines TRBV27 with TRBJ2-3; TRBD2 agrees at 11 bases. The CDR3 covers 16 residues. With V trimmed by 5 bases and J by 6 bases, 10 bases remained unmatched. Germline V gene data show CDR1 as MNHEY and CDR2 as SMNVEV (reference sequence). In nucleotides, the CDR3 is TGTGCCAGCAGTGCCCCTACTAGCGGGAGAACCGATACGCAGTATTTT. It yields the protein CASSAPTSGRTDTQYF.

The CDR3: CASSEQGKLFF. CDR3 nucleotides: TGTGCCAGCTCAGAACAAGGAAAACTGTTTTTT. The rearrangement uses TRBV18 and TRBJ1-4; D gene uncertain. The V end was cut by 5 bases, the J end by 10 bases, with 8 bases between. Germline loops: CDR1 KGHSH, CDR2 LQKENI. The CDR3 runs to 11 residues.

The chain carries TRBV19 and TRBJ2-4; 10 bases are a match to TRBD1. Looked up from germline, CDR1 is LNHDA and CDR2 is SQIVND (reference sequence). The CDR3 length is 15 residues. V trimming: 5 bases; J trimming: 7 bases; junction bases outside the gene matches: 8. The CDR3, as DNA: TGTGCCAGTAGTCCCGGGACAGGGGCTGGGAACATTCAGTACTTC. It specifies CASSPGTGAGNIQYF.

The CDR3: CASGTGNNEQFF. The CDR3 DNA reads as TGCGCCAGCGGCACGGGAAACAATGAGCAGTTCTTC. The chain recombines TRBV5-1 with TRBJ2-1; perhaps TRBD2 as D (5 bases). The V end lost 7 bases, the J end lost 5 bases, and 10 bases lay between the germline ends. This CDR3 spans 12 amino acids. The germline gives CDR1 SGHRS, CDR2 YFSETQ.

The chain links TRBV4-1 to TRBJ1-6, with D hard to call. The V end lost 5 bases, the J end lost 8 bases, and 10 bases lay between the germline ends. Per the germline V gene, CDR1 is MGHRA and CDR2 is YSYEKL. CDR3 length: 13 residues. The CDR3: CASSARFDSPLHF. For the CDR3, the DNA is TGCGCCAGCAGCGCTCGCTTTGATTCACCCCTCCACTTT.

The gene calls are TRBV5-4 and TRBJ2-3, with 12 positions matching TRBD2. This CDR3 has 16 residues. V shed 2 bases, J shed 2 bases, and the junction held 3 bases outside the gene matches. Germline CDR1 is SGHNT and CDR2 is YYREEE (reference sequence). CDR3 sequence (DNA): TGTGCCAGCAGCTTAAGACTAGCGGGAGCCACAGATACGCAGTATTTT. This sequence encodes CASSLRLAGATDTQYF.

This clone was picked up one time. This chain connects TRBV27 to TRBJ2-3; 12 nucleotides match TRBD1. The length of the CDR3 is 16 residues. J lost 5 bases, V lost 2 bases, and 5 bases had no gene match. Germline V lookup: CDR1 MNHEY, CDR2 SMNVEV (reference sequence). CDR3: CASSLRDRGRGDTQYF. In DNA, the CDR3 is TGTGCCAGCAGTTTACGGGACAGGGGGCGCGGAGATACGCAGTATTTT.

The V call is TRBV19, the J call TRBJ2-5; TRBD1 matches at 7 bases. The CDR3 runs 15 residues. CDR1 and CDR2 from the germline V gene are LNHDA and SQIVND (reference sequence). V was clipped by 3 bases and J by 4 bases; unmatched bases: 8. The CDR3 is CASSINRGLGETQYF. CDR3 in DNA: TGTGCCAGTAGTATTAACAGGGGATTGGGAGAGACCCAGTACTTC.

The chain joins TRBV29-1 to TRBJ2-7; TRBD1 might be the D (6 bases). V gave up 2 bases and J gave up 6 bases, with 11 bases separating them. CDR3 length: 12 residues. Germline CDR1 SQVTM, CDR2 ANQGSEA. This CDR3 is CSVETGTSEQYF. The DNA of the CDR3 is TGCAGCGTTGAAACAGGGACGAGCGAGCAGTACTTC.

The chain recombines TRBV28 with TRBJ2-5; tentative D call: TRBD2 (6 bases). The V end lost 1 base, the J end lost 6 bases, and 15 bases lay between the germline ends. CDR3 length: 15 residues. Germline CDR1 is MDHEN and CDR2 is SYDVKM. The CDR3 DNA reads as TGTGCCAGCAGTTTATTAGACGGGGGACGGAAGACCCAGTACTTC. Its protein is CASSLLDGGRKTQYF.